This T cell receptor beta chain is from a study of blood T cell repertoires in COVID-19. Study overall: The United States, Italy and Spain provided the acute and convalescent COVID-19 samples.

TCRdb keeps only in-frame clones here, not all; method: immunoSEQ multiplex PCR. The sample has roughly 190,000 clones; approximately 86% are singletons. Germline CDR1 reads KGHSH; CDR2 reads LQKENI. V was cut by 6 bases and J by 8 bases, with 19 bases left in between. This CDR3 region has 15 residues. The specimen sequenced was PBMCs or T cells enriched from blood (not recorded which). The genes are TRBV18 and TRBJ1-4, with D possibly TRBD1 on 5 matching bases. This TCR was sampled from a woman aged 40-49 years in a cohort exposed to, infected with or recovered from COVID-19 (not recorded which). CDR3 protein: CASSPGLDHREKLFF. In DNA, the CDR3 is TGTGCCAGCTCGCCGGGACTCGACCATCGAGAAAAACTGTTTTTT.